Listed here are 11 T cell receptor beta chains from one sample, sequenced in a study of shared clonotypes between healthy human individuals. The method was immunoSEQ multiplex PCR; TCRdb's version includes in-frame clones alone and lacks a portion of them. This sample has approximately 2.1 million clones, with approximately 95% found just once. Specimen: naive CD4+ T cells from PBMCs. As for subset: CD45RA+ positively selected. The receptors derive from a man between 18 and 35 years old in good health. Some clones in this sample may be carry-over from other donors' samples.

The rearrangement uses TRBV6-1 and TRBJ1-4, with TRBD1 as a possible D gene (6 bases). CDR1 is MNHNS and CDR2 is SASEGT in the germline V gene. The ends were cut back, 7 bases at V and 4 bases at J, with 13 bases in the middle. The CDR3 covers 14 residues. The CDR3 reads CASTGAVINEKLFF. The CDR3 DNA follows: TGTGCCAGCACAGGGGCAGTCATTAATGAAAAACTGTTTTTT.

This clone turned up a few times. The V and J genes are TRBV10-3 and TRBJ2-2, with 8 positions matching TRBD2. The CDR3 has 14 residues. V was pared by 4 bases and J by 6 bases, with 4 bases of the junction left unmatched. Germline CDR1 reads ENHRY; CDR2 reads SYGVKD. DNA of the CDR3: TGTGCCATCAGTGTTCTCGGGAGGGCCGGGGAGCTGTTTTTT. Protein product: CAISVLGRAGELFF.

Details on this clone: The sample contains more than one DNA sequence encoding this CDR3. V usage is TRBV5-1 and J usage is TRBJ2-5; a weak D match, TRBD1 (6 bases). V lost 2 bases to trimming and J lost 2 bases, with 10 bases between them. Germline loops: CDR1 SGHRS, CDR2 YFSETQ. The CDR3 spans 14 residues. CDR3 sequence: CASSLGRGQETQYF. Here the CDR3 DNA reads TGCGCCAGCAGCTTAGGTAGGGGGCAAGAGACCCAGTACTTC.

The chain has TRBV10-1 and TRBJ2-7; the D gene is possibly TRBD1 (6 bases). The CDR3 is 16 residues long. V dropped 8 bases and J dropped 0 bases, with 20 bases sitting between them. Germline V gene lookup returns CDR1 WNHNN and CDR2 SYGVQD (reference sequence). The CDR3 is CASGDLTGKGSYEQYF. The CDR3, as DNA: TGCGCCAGCGGGGATCTAACAGGGAAGGGCTCCTACGAGCAGTACTTC.

V and J are TRBV28 and TRBJ2-5; tentatively, D is TRBD2 (6 bases). Germline CDR1 reads MDHEN; CDR2 reads SYDVKM. The CDR3 is made up of 16 amino acids. Trimming took off 1 base at V and 2 bases at J, with 14 bases between the two ends. CDR3 region: CASSLYRTTRQETQYF. CDR3 in DNA: TGTGCCAGCAGTTTATATCGAACGACTAGACAAGAGACCCAGTACTTC.

This clone was seen just once. Other DNA sequences in the same sample also yield this CDR3. The J gene is TRBJ2-5, the V gene TRBV7-3, with D uncertain. The germline V and J ends were trimmed by 2 bases and 1 base, with 5 bases remaining between them. CDR1 SGHTA and CDR2 FQGTGA come from the germline V gene. The CDR3 contains 13 residues. The CDR3 reads CASSLVGQETQYF. Written as DNA, the CDR3 is TGTGCCAGCAGCTTAGTCGGCCAAGAGACCCAGTACTTC.

This rearrangement joins TRBV9 to TRBJ2-3; 7 nucleotides agree with TRBD2. The CDR3 loop spans 17 amino acids. The junction had 10 bases not matched to a gene; V was cut back by 1 base and J by 2 bases. Germline values: CDR1 SGDLS, CDR2 YYNGEE. The CDR3 reads CASSVISGGSYTDTQYF. The DNA of the CDR3 is TGTGCCAGCAGCGTAATCTCCGGCGGGAGTTACACAGATACGCAGTATTTT.

The chain uses TRBV29-1 and TRBJ2-1; TRBD2 matches 12 bases. The germline gives CDR1 SQVTM, CDR2 ANQGSEA. This CDR3 contains 14 residues. The junction had 2 bases not matched to a gene; V was cut back by 6 bases and J by 2 bases. The CDR3 is CSVASGRAYNEQFF. CDR3 DNA: TGCAGCGTAGCTAGCGGGAGGGCCTACAATGAGCAGTTCTTC.

The chain combines TRBV5-1 with TRBJ2-7, with 10 bases fitting TRBD1. Per germline, CDR1 SGHRS and CDR2 YFSETQ. The CDR3 loop spans 14 amino acids. J gave up 6 bases and V 4 bases, and 7 bases lay outside the gene matches. The CDR3 coding sequence is TGCGCCAGCAGCGCGGGACAGGGGAGTGTCGAGCAGTACTTC. Translating gives CASSAGQGSVEQYF. The whole variable domain, remainder taken from reference TRBV5-1 and TRBJ2-7, is KAGVTQTPRYLIKTRGQQVTLSCSPISGHRSVSWYQQTPGQGLQFLFEYFSETQRNKGNFPGRFSGRQFSNSRSEMNVSTLELGDSALYLCASSAGQGSVEQYFGPGTRLTVT.

Comments on this clone: The identical CDR3 is also encoded by other nucleotide sequences in the sample. The chain combines TRBV7-3 with TRBJ2-5, with 7 bases identical to TRBD2. The ends lost 1 base at V and 4 bases at J; junction bases unmatched: 3. This CDR3 is built from 14 residues. Germline V lookup: CDR1 SGHTA, CDR2 FQGTGA. CDR3 region: CASSLNPGGETQYF. CDR3 bases: TGTGCCAGCAGCTTAAATCCGGGAGGAGAGACCCAGTACTTC.

This chain's CDR3 is CASSLRSTEAFF. CDR3 DNA sequence: TGTGCCAGCAGCCTGAGGAGCACTGAAGCTTTCTTT. The V and J genes are TRBV5-6 and TRBJ1-1; D not resolved. The CDR3 loop spans 12 amino acids. Germline CDR1 reads SGHDT; CDR2 reads YYEEEE. The germline V and J ends were trimmed by 4 bases and 4 bases, with 8 bases remaining between them. The full variable domain, with the rest looked up from reference TRBV5-6 and TRBJ1-1, is DAGVTQSPTHLIKTRGQQVTLRCSPKSGHDTVSWYQQALGQGPQFIFQYYEEEERQRGNFPDRFSGHQFPNYSSELNVNALLLGDSALYLCASSLRSTEAFFGQGTRLTVV.